In this sample, the clone carrying this T cell receptor beta chain turned up many times. TCR beta CDR3 regions were amplified from RNA transcripts. HTBI primers were the set used in a first-round RT-PCR of the TCR CDR3. TCRdb re-analysed the multiplex PCR reads in MiXCR, keeping a single row per CDR3 protein. The sample records about 210,000 distinct CDR3 sequences, approximately 17% being singletons. Losses at the gene ends were 2 bases for V and 0 bases for J; bases not matched to a gene: 9. The CDR3 has 17 amino acids. Per the germline V gene, CDR1 is SQVTM and CDR2 is ANQGSEA. Exclusions: uncontrolled infection, other autoimmune disease, pregnancy, lactation. The data were obtained in a study of T cells in Graves' hyperthyroidism and ophthalmopathy.

This sequence was found in a man aged 45 to 65 with Graves' hyperthyroidism. The sample consisted of blood. V usage is TRBV29-1 and J usage is TRBJ2-1, with TRBD2 matching 8 bases. CDR3 sequence (DNA): TGCAGCGTTGAAACTAGCGGCCAATTTTACTCCTACAATGAGCAGTTCTTC. Translation gives CSVETSGQFYSYNEQFF.